These T cell receptor beta chains were read from a single sample in a study of blood T cell repertoires in COVID-19. Sequencing used immunoSEQ multiplex PCR; TCRdb keeps in-frame clones, though not all of them. The table records 350,000 to 550,000 clones, roughly nine tenths of them present only once. The sequenced material came from PBMCs or T cells enriched from blood (not recorded which). All receptors come from a man under 40 who had recovered from COVID-19. Each CDR3 is given with its conserved first and last residue. The order of the fields is clone size, J gene, V gene, D gene, CDR3 length, CDR3 protein, CDR3 DNA. A D gene is named only where the DNA matches it firmly. Clone size is shown for a subset of rows, as once, few, many or a class of expanded clone.

.	TRBJ2-7	TRBV28	.	14	CASSLRRVLSEQYF	TGTGCCAGCAGTTTGCGCAGGGTTCTTTCCGAGCAGTACTTC
.	TRBJ2-1	TRBV11-2	.	13	CASSLAPDNEQFF	TGTGCCAGCAGCTTAGCCCCGGACAATGAGCAGTTCTTC
.	TRBJ1-2	TRBV28	TRBD1	12	CASSRTGEGYTF	TGTGCCAGCAGCCGGACAGGGGAAGGCTACACCTTC
.	TRBJ2-3	TRBV7-2	.	13	CASSLRRVDTQYF	TGTGCCAGCAGCTTAAGAAGAGTAGATACGCAGTATTTT
.	TRBJ2-5	TRBV2	TRBD1	14	CASNKGQGSETQYF	TGTGCCAGCAATAAGGGACAGGGTTCTGAGACCCAGTACTTC
.	TRBJ2-2	TRBV27	TRBD2	14	CASRTSANTGELFF	TGTGCCAGCAGGACTAGCGCGAACACCGGGGAGCTGTTTTTT
.	TRBJ1-2	TRBV10-3	.	12	CAIRGANYGYTF	TGTGCCATCCGGGGGGCTAACTATGGCTACACCTTC
.	TRBJ2-2	TRBV6-5	.	13	CASSYSGSGELFF	TGTGCCAGCAGTTACTCTGGCAGCGGGGAGCTGTTTTTT
.	TRBJ2-1	TRBV9	.	15	CASSVGTSEYNEQFF	TGTGCCAGCAGCGTAGGTACTTCCGAATACAATGAGCAGTTCTTC
.	TRBJ1-4	TRBV10-3	.	14	CAISDGTTNEKLFF	TGTGCCATCAGTGACGGTACAACTAATGAAAAACTGTTTTTT
once	TRBJ2-1	TRBV7-6	TRBD2	19	CASSLVGLAGGPSHNEQFF	TGTGCCAGCAGCTTAGTTGGGCTAGCGGGAGGGCCTTCCCACAATGAGCAGTTCTTC
.	TRBJ2-1	TRBV5-4	.	14	CASSMDGSYNEQFF	TGTGCCAGCAGCATGGACGGCTCCTACAATGAGCAGTTCTTC
.	TRBJ1-1	TRBV5-1	TRBD1	15	CASSSSTGGDTEAFF	TGCGCCAGCAGCTCCTCGACAGGGGGGGACACTGAAGCTTTCTTT
once	TRBJ1-5	TRBV30	TRBD1	15	CAWSGQGLYNQPQHF	TGTGCCTGGAGTGGACAGGGGTTATACAATCAGCCCCAGCATTTT
.	TRBJ2-1	TRBV19	TRBD1	13	CASSRDRDNEQFF	TGTGCCAGTAGCCGGGACAGAGACAATGAGCAGTTCTTC
.	TRBJ2-5	TRBV28	.	14	CASRPGGVQETQYF	TGTGCCAGCAGGCCCGGCGGGGTCCAAGAGACCCAGTACTTC
.	TRBJ2-3	TRBV3-1/TRBV3-2	TRBD2	16	CASSLRSGRYTDTQYF	TGTGCCAGCAGCCTCCGTAGCGGGAGGTACACAGATACGCAGTATTTT
once	TRBJ2-1	TRBV13	.	13	CASATGRYNEQFF	TGTGCCAGCGCGACTGGGAGGTACAATGAGCAGTTCTTC
.	TRBJ1-5	TRBV10-3	TRBD1	14	CAISAQGQDQPQHF	TGTGCCATCAGTGCACAGGGACAGGATCAGCCCCAGCATTTT
.	TRBJ2-6	TRBV2	TRBD1	15	CASNFQGAGANVLTF	TGTGCCAGCAATTTCCAGGGGGCAGGGGCCAACGTCCTGACTTTC
.	TRBJ2-3	TRBV5-4	TRBD1	16	CASSLEGQESTDTQYF	TGTGCCAGCAGCTTGGAGGGACAGGAAAGCACAGATACGCAGTATTTT
.	TRBJ2-3	TRBV27	TRBD1	15	CASSLGQGFGDTQYF	TGTGCCAGCAGTTTGGGACAGGGTTTTGGAGATACGCAGTATTTT
.	TRBJ2-3	TRBV9	TRBD2	16	CASSVDGSGRVDTQYF	TGTGCCAGCAGCGTAGATGGTAGCGGGAGGGTTGATACGCAGTATTTT
.	TRBJ1-5	TRBV29-1	TRBD1	14	CSVKTGLYNQPQHF	TGCAGCGTCAAGACAGGGCTCTACAATCAGCCCCAGCATTTT
.	TRBJ1-1	TRBV28	.	13	CASSGHKNTEAFF	TGTGCCAGCAGCGGACATAAGAACACTGAAGCTTTCTTT
once	TRBJ1-1	TRBV12-5	.	14	CASGLPPGNTEAFF	TGTGCTAGTGGTCTCCCCCCGGGAAACACTGAAGCTTTCTTT
.	TRBJ1-1	TRBV28	.	13	CASTQTSNTEAFF	TGTGCCAGCACCCAAACGAGTAACACTGAAGCTTTCTTT
few	TRBJ1-5	TRBV28	.	14	CASRRHGENQPQHF	TGTGCCAGCAGACGCCACGGGGAGAATCAGCCCCAGCATTTT
once	TRBJ2-7	TRBV7-9	.	14	CASSQTGFSYEQYF	TGTGCCAGCAGCCAAACAGGGTTCTCCTACGAGCAGTACTTC
few	TRBJ1-1	TRBV10-3	.	14	CAIRRGADGTEAFF	TGTGCCATACGGCGGGGGGCGGACGGCACTGAAGCTTTCTTT
.	TRBJ2-3	TRBV19	.	18	CASRPRAGTDDLFGTQYF	TGTGCCAGTAGACCAAGGGCCGGGACTGATGATTTGTTTGGTACGCAGTATTTT
.	TRBJ1-2	TRBV5-1	.	17	CASSPASRRAANYGYTF	TGCGCCAGCAGCCCCGCGTCCCGCAGGGCCGCCAATTATGGCTACACCTTC
.	TRBJ1-2	TRBV6-5	TRBD1	15	CASSYATGGGYGYTF	TGTGCCAGCAGTTACGCGACAGGGGGCGGCTATGGCTACACCTTC
once	TRBJ2-7	TRBV27	.	14	CASSRDRRSYEQYF	TGTGCCAGCAGTCGCGACAGACGCTCCTACGAGCAGTACTTC
.	TRBJ2-7	TRBV28	TRBD1	14	CASRKPGGDYEQYF	TGTGCCAGCAGGAAACCAGGGGGCGATTACGAGCAGTACTTC
.	TRBJ1-2	TRBV19	TRBD1	18	CASSSSLGGTGVTSGYTF	TGTGCCAGTAGTTCGTCCTTGGGAGGGACAGGGGTGACTTCTGGCTACACCTTC
.	TRBJ2-7	TRBV6-5	.	16	CASSYGGSGGLSEQYF	TGTGCCAGCAGTTACGGGGGTTCTGGGGGCCTAAGCGAGCAGTACTTC
.	TRBJ2-2	TRBV7-9	TRBD2	17	CASSLVASGANTGELFF	TGTGCCAGCAGCTTAGTCGCTAGCGGAGCGAACACCGGGGAGCTGTTTTTT
.	TRBJ1-6	TRBV28	TRBD1	15	CASVEGQEYNSPLHF	TGTGCCAGTGTAGAGGGACAGGAGTATAATTCACCCCTCCACTTT
.	TRBJ2-7	TRBV28	TRBD2	15	CASSSNARLANEQYF	TGTGCCAGCAGTTCGAACGCCAGACTAGCCAACGAGCAGTACTTC
.	TRBJ1-5	TRBV28	TRBD1	16	CASSLAGTGLSWPQHF	TGTGCCAGCAGTTTAGCCGGGACAGGGTTGTCATGGCCCCAGCATTTT
.	TRBJ1-2	TRBV5-6	.	16	CASSLMSFTLGYGYTF	TGTGCCAGCAGCTTGATGTCTTTTACCCTCGGGTATGGCTACACCTTC
.	TRBJ2-1	TRBV10-3	.	14	CAITLDSTYNEQFF	TGTGCCATCACACTCGACAGTACCTACAATGAGCAGTTCTTC
.	TRBJ1-1	TRBV28	.	13	CASEYRVNTEAFF	TGTGCCAGCGAATACCGGGTGAACACTGAAGCTTTCTTT
.	TRBJ1-5	TRBV28	.	14	CASSFYNLNQPQHF	TGTGCCAGCAGTTTTTATAATCTTAATCAGCCCCAGCATTTT
.	TRBJ2-3	TRBV30	TRBD2	11	CALGGTDTQYF	TGTGCTCTGGGGGGGACAGATACGCAGTATTTT
once	TRBJ1-1	TRBV7-2	.	15	CASSLTRYGNTEAFF	TGTGCCAGCAGCTTAACGAGATACGGGAACACTGAAGCTTTCTTT
.	TRBJ2-2	TRBV24-1	.	15	CATSDLADIRGELFF	TGTGCCACCAGTGATTTGGCCGACATCCGGGGGGAGCTGTTTTTT
.	TRBJ2-1	TRBV18	TRBD2	13	CASSPGLGFEQFF	TGTGCCAGCTCACCGGGACTAGGATTTGAGCAGTTCTTC
.	TRBJ1-6	TRBV28	.	14	CASSFKGRILPLHF	TGTGCCAGCAGTTTCAAGGGGCGCATCTTGCCCCTCCACTTT
.	TRBJ1-2	TRBV3-1/TRBV3-2	.	13	CASSPLALHGYTF	TGTGCCAGCAGCCCCCTTGCCCTACATGGCTACACCTTC
.	TRBJ1-2	TRBV28	TRBD1	14	CASSLFRGQGGYTF	TGTGCCAGCAGTTTATTTCGGGGACAGGGTGGCTACACCTTC
.	TRBJ1-5	TRBV30	.	14	CAWKLSGLYQPQHF	TGTGCCTGGAAGCTTTCAGGGTTATATCAGCCCCAGCATTTT
.	TRBJ1-2	TRBV30	TRBD1	14	CAWRGTGTYRGYTF	TGTGCCTGGAGAGGGACAGGGACTTACCGTGGCTACACCTTC
.	TRBJ1-1	TRBV6-5	.	13	CASSYGPYTEAFF	TGTGCCAGCAGTTACGGGCCATACACTGAAGCTTTCTTT
.	TRBJ2-7	TRBV24-1	TRBD1	16	CATSAPTGTPLYEQYF	TGTGCCACCAGTGCCCCGACAGGGACCCCCCTCTACGAGCAGTACTTC
.	TRBJ1-2	TRBV11-2	.	12	CASSLEGGGYTF	TGTGCCAGCAGCTTAGAAGGCGGTGGCTACACCTTC